This T cell receptor beta chain was profiled in a study of graft-versus-host responses after intestinal transplantation. About the research overall: In this cohort, recipients had multivisceral, liver-intestinal, or isolated intestinal transplants. Whole-study results and caveats: With peak circulating GvH clone levels came an association with early post-transplant HvG declines. GvH clones were identified in recipient marrow, with some first appearing in ileum or blood.

This clone showed up just once. Its antigen is not identified. The CDR3 runs to 13 residues. Germline assignment: CDR1 SGHNT and CDR2 YYREEE (reference sequence). Trimming took off 3 bases at V and 0 bases at J, with 4 bases between the two ends. Generated by immunoSEQ multiplex PCR, the TCRdb table keeps only in-frame clones and is missing some. The table lists approximately 54,000 clones, about 90% of them singletons. The source is a human patient who received an intestinal transplant, so some T cells may come from the graft donor. This specimen consisted of PBMCs, obtained roughly 660 days after intestinal transplant. The V call is TRBV5-4, the J call TRBJ1-5; D gene uncertain. CDR3 nucleotides: TGTGCCAGCAGCTCCGATAGCAATCAGCCCCAGCATTTT. Protein product: CASSSDSNQPQHF. The full variable domain, with the rest looked up from reference TRBV5-4 and TRBJ1-5, is ETGVTQSPTHLIKTRGQQVTLRCSSQSGHNTVSWYQQALGQGPQFIFQYYREEENGRGNFPPRFSGLQFPNYSSELNVNALELDDSALYLCASSSDSNQPQHFGDGTRLSIL.